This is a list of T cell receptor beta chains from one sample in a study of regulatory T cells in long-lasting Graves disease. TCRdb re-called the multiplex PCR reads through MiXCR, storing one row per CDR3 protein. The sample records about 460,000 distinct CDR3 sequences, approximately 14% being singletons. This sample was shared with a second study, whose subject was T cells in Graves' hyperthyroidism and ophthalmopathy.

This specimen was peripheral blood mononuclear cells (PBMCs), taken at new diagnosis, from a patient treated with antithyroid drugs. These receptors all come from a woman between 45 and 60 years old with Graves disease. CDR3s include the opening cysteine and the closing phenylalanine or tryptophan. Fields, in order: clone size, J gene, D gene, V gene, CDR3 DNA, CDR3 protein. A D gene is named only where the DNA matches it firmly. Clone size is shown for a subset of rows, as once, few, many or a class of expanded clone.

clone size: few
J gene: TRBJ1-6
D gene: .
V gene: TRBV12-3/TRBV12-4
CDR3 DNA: TGTGCCAGCAGTACAACAGGGTTAAATTCACCCCTCCACTTT
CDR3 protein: CASSTTGLNSPLHF

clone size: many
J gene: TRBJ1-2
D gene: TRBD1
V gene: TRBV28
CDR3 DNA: TGTGCCAGCAGTTCCATCGGGACAGACGATGGCTACACCTTC
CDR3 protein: CASSSIGTDDGYTF

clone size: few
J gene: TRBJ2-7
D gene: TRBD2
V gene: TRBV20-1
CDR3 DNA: TGCAGTGCTAGAGATGGTGGTAGCGGGCCGTTTGAGCAGTACTTC
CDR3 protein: CSARDGGSGPFEQYF

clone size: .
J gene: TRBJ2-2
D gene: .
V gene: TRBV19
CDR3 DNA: TGTGCCAGTAGTATCGGAACCGGGGAGCTGTTTTTT
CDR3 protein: CASSIGTGELFF

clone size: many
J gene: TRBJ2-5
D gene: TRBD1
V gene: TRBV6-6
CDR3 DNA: TGTGCCAGCAGTTACTCGCAGGGGGCGAGAGAGACCCAGTACTTC
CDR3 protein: CASSYSQGARETQYF

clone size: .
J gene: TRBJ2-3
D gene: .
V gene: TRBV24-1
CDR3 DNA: TGTGCCACCAGTGACAGGATTACGCAGTATTTT
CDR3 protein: CATSDRITQYF

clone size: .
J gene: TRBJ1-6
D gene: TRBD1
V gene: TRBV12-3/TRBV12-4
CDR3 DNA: TGTGCCAGCAGTTCCAACCGACAGGGAAATTCACCCCTCCACTTT
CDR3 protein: CASSSNRQGNSPLHF

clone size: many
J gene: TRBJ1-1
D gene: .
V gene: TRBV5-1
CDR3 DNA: TGCGCCAGCAGCTTGGGGCGTGGGCACGAGAACACTGAAGCTTTCTTT
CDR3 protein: CASSLGRGHENTEAFF

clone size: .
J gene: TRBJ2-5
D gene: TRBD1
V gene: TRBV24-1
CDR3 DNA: TGTGCCACCAGTGCAGGCTGGACAGGGGCGGTTGGAGAGACCCAGTACTTC
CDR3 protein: CATSAGWTGAVGETQYF

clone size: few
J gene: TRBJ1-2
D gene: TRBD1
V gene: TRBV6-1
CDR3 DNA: TGTGCCAGCAGTGAATCCCTATGGGACAGGGCTAACTATGGCTACACCTTC
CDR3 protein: CASSESLWDRANYGYTF